The 5 T cell receptor beta chains presented below share a single source sample, sequenced in a study of control samples from healthy donors and cancer patients. Profiled with immunoSEQ multiplex PCR; TCRdb holds only in-frame clones, not every one. Of approximately 170,000 clones listed, roughly 89% were seen once; the top ten hold 1.2% to 1.5%. The sequencing input was blood. The receptors shown here come from a woman aged 50 to 60 in good health.

This rearrangement joins TRBV7-3 to TRBJ2-6; D is ambiguous. CDR1 is SGHTA and CDR2 is FQGTGA in the germline V gene. The CDR3 covers 14 residues. The V and J ends lost 5 bases and 0 bases respectively, with 5 bases between them. The CDR3 is CASSPSSGANVLTF. CDR3 DNA: TGTGCCAGCAGCCCGTCCTCTGGGGCCAACGTCCTGACTTTC. The whole variable domain, filled in from reference TRBV7-3 and TRBJ2-6, reads GAGVSQTPSNKVTEKGKYVELRCDPISGHTALYWYRQSLGQGPEFLIYFQGTGAADDSGLPNDRFFAVRPEGSVSTLKIQRTERGDSAVYLCASSPSSGANVLTFGAGSRLTVL.

V is TRBV2 and J is TRBJ1-2; D not resolved. The germline CDR1 and CDR2 sequences are SNHLY and FYNNEI. The CDR3 contains 12 residues. V lost 3 bases, J lost 4 bases, and 6 bases lay in between. The CDR3 region is CASSDASYGYTF. The CDR3 nucleotides read TGTGCCAGCAGTGACGCGAGCTATGGCTACACCTTC.

The chain has TRBV28 and TRBJ1-5; D not resolved. CDR1 MDHEN and CDR2 SYDVKM come from the germline V gene. Trimming cost V 2 bases and J 6 bases, with 2 bases left between them. This CDR3 contains 11 residues. CDR3 in amino acids: CASSLRQPQHF. Written as DNA, the CDR3 is TGTGCCAGCAGTTTACGTCAGCCCCAGCATTTT.

The chain combines TRBV3-1 (or the pseudogene TRBV3-2) with TRBJ1-4, with D uncertain. Germline V lookup: CDR1 LGHDT, CDR2 YNNKEL (reference sequence). Trimming removed 1 base from V and 5 bases from J, with 11 bases in between. There are 15 residues in the CDR3. CDR3 DNA sequence: TGTGCCAGCAGCCAAGGGGTCAGCTCCAATGAAAAACTGTTTTTT. It is translated as CASSQGVSSNEKLFF.

This chain joins TRBV4-2 and TRBJ1-3; D ambiguous. V was shortened by 4 bases and J by 0 bases, with 7 bases between the two germline ends. Per germline, CDR1 LGHNA and CDR2 YNFKEQ. The CDR3 has 14 residues. The chain's CDR3 is CASSPEYSGNTIYF. The CDR3 coding sequence is TGTGCCAGCAGCCCCGAATACTCTGGAAACACCATATATTTT.